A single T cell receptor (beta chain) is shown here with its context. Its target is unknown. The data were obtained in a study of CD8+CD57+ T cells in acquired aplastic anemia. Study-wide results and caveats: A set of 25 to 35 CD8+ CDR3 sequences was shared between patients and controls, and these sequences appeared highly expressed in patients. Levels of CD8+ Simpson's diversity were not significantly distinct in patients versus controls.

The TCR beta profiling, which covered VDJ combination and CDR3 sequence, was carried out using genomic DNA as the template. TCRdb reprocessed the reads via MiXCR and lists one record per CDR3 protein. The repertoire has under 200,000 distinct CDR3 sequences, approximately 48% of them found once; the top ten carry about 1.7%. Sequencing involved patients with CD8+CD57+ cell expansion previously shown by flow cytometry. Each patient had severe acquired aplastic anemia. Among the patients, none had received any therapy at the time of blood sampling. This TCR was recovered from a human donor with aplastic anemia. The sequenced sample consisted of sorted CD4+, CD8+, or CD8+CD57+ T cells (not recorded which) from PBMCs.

DNA of the CDR3: TGTGCCAGCAGCGAAAGGACAGGAATTTCACCCCTCCACTTT. Amino acids: CASSERTGISPLHF. This chain uses TRBV5-6 with TRBJ1-6; 7 bases line up with TRBD1. This CDR3 spans 14 amino acids. Germline V gives CDR1 SGHDT, CDR2 YYEEEE. The ends lost 4 bases at V and 9 bases at J; junction bases unmatched: 7.